This paragraph covers one T cell receptor beta chain sequence. This clone showed up just a few times. Its target antigen remains unknown. Per-base quality was not reported, and no clone a single base away is much larger than it. The sample comes from a study of cytomegalovirus exposure and HLA in healthy donors (dated by TCRdb to about 2017). About the full investigation: According to an earlier analysis of several hundred of the donors, about 180 million T cells yielded 117 million unique TCR beta sequences and about 300 Gb of sequence data. An early release that covered fewer than 800 HLA-typed donors contained approximately 300 gigabases of sequencing data and 80 million or so unique TCR sequences. The genetic ancestry cluster associated with self-reported Caucasian donors included roughly four fifths of the approximately 400 genotyped donors. The study was designed to test whether signatures of past pathogen exposure could be identified by cataloging public T cell receptors. The study profiled the T cell repertoires of more than 500 subjects by immunosequencing and related them to cytomegalovirus serostatus. Besides the first cohort of 550 to 750 subjects, a separate validation cohort made up of roughly 130 different subjects was used. To predict cytomegalovirus infection status, the study combined high-throughput TCR immunosequencing, statistical association of individual TCRs with disease status, and machine learning. In a later analysis, previously published TCR beta repertoires from 666 donors were re-analyzed and high-resolution HLA genotyping was added so that TCR occurrence patterns could be studied. The later analysis used no new phenotypic data to find candidate immune exposures, relying instead on TCR beta sequences and their occurrence across donors. An earlier analysis of 500 to 650 of the donors applied high-throughput TCR beta sequencing to assess whether each TCR beta V gene segment acted as functional or pseudogenic. Donor age, sex, ethnicity and CMV serostatus were collected together with the repertoire data. A later genetic analysis took genome-wide SNP genotypes for about 65% of the 666 donors and used that subset as a discovery cohort. All discovery cohort repertoires had been generated using a single sequencing platform. HLA typing covered class I and class II loci at four-digit resolution. The number of donors typed differed by locus, with about 629-640 for A, B, C, DRB1 and DQB1, around 500 for DQA1, 600 to 610 for DPA1, and some 470 for DPB1. Because of strong linkage in the cohort, four or five DR-DQ haplotypes were treated as single units for association and clustering. Among 300 to 500 genotyped donors of the cohort, an average of about 220,000 unique TCR beta nucleotide sequences was sequenced per donor, of which about 18% were non-productive.

Overall study outcomes, separate from this receptor: Presence/absence analyses assumed roughly uniform sequencing depth across donors, an assumption that may not hold. The study gave a list of about 170 TCR beta chains associated with cytomegalovirus. In a later analysis, the rate of TCR association differed among HLA loci, with DRB1 alleles having the most associated TCRs and HLA-C alleles having the fewest. CMV serostatus was the only immune exposure information available for the cohort. Most TCR sequences were seen in very few donors, while some public TCRs were found in many individuals. Correlated functional status among segregating V segments might reflect linkage disequilibrium, but an unknown experimental factor could not be ruled out. Specific HLA alleles were associated with over 15,000 TCR beta sequences at a false discovery rate of 0.05 in a later analysis. An association between a missense DCLRE1C variant and V-gene and J-gene trimming of TCR beta chains was found in a later genetic analysis and replicated in an independent cohort. In an earlier analysis of some 540 of the donors, most TCR beta V segments appeared in productive rearrangements about 90% or about 30% of the time, broadly matching IMGT annotations. In vitro tests confirmed that three of the cytomegalovirus-associated TCR beta chains recognize cytomegalovirus antigens. In a later analysis, most CMV-associated TCR beta chains were found to appear HLA-restricted, with HLA associations seemingly driven largely by CMV exposure. A cluster of highly shared sequence variants was judged likely to represent a technical artifact of the sequencing pipeline. Cytomegalovirus status was reported to be diagnosed by the classifier with high specificity and sensitivity in both the original and validation cohorts. According to the authors, the approach could potentially be generalized to other disease states and immunological phenotypes. In a later analysis, several top co-occurrence clusters were reported to appear linked to parvovirus B19, influenza, CMV and Epstein-Barr virus. A further reported finding was that TCR beta sequences accurately predicted the HLA-A and HLA-B alleles for most subjects in the first cohort. In a later genetic analysis, fewer N-insertions in productive TCRs were reported among donors in an Asian-associated ancestry cluster than the roughly 700-donor mean. The earlier analysis of about 600 of the donors excluded 15 to 20 rarely observed V segments, including chromosome 9 orphons, because counts were too low. Only TCR beta chains were sequenced in this cohort, and the absence of alpha or paired-chain data limited detectable features. Because HLA typing was missing for some donors at each locus, association tests included only the typed subset. When HLA alleles, especially DR and DQ, strongly co-occurred, attributing TCR associations to individual alleles was difficult. Compared with equally common non-associated chains, HLA-associated TCR beta chains in a later analysis were more clonally expanded and had lower generation probabilities.

Receptor libraries were prepared by the immunoSEQ multiplex PCR assay. A mixture of 60 forward primers for TCR Vbeta segments and 13 reverse primers for TCR Jbeta segments was used in the multiplex PCR. A multiplex PCR assay on genomic DNA amplified the CDR3 region of rearranged TCR beta genes. Amplified TCR beta libraries were sequenced as 87-base-pair reads on the Illumina HiSeq System. As for the authors' bioinformatics: In a later analysis, some 80 million unique TCR beta chains were counted across the roughly 670 repertoires, and approximately 11 million of these chains were shared by at least two donors. A nearest-neighbor algorithm error-corrected the raw reads and collapsed the reads into unique sequences, merging closely related sequences to remove PCR and sequencing errors. V, D and J gene segments were assigned by aligning CDR3 sequences to IMGT reference sequences. For a sequence to be retained, a match of at least six nucleotides to both a V gene segment and a J gene segment was required. A rearrangement counted as productive if the CDR3 had no stop codons and remained in frame with V and J, and every other rearrangement counted as non-productive. CDR3 was defined by IMGT convention, running from the second conserved V-encoded cysteine to the conserved J-encoded phenylalanine. In an earlier analysis of 550 to 650 of the donors, sequences lacking an unambiguous match to a single V gene segment were excluded. An earlier analysis of several hundred of the donors called V segments functional above 56.7% productive rearrangements and segregating when the between-donor standard deviation exceeded 5%. A statistical classification framework was developed to diagnose cytomegalovirus status using the catalog of TCR beta chain sequences. In a later analysis, TCR nucleotide sequences were compared against IMGT/GENE-DB human TR gene sequences so that V and J genes could be assigned. The TCRdist pipeline was used in a later analysis to assign CDR3 sequences and most-parsimonious VDJ recombination scenarios. In a later analysis, each TCR beta chain was defined by its CDR3 amino acid sequence together with its V-gene family, and reads lacking a unique V-gene family were excluded. To address suspected cross-contamination and a sequencing artifact, a later analysis removed 592 highly shared, low-generation-probability nucleotide sequences. A later analysis calculated a clonal expansion index for each public chain from normalized within-repertoire ranks of inferred template counts. In a later analysis, generation probabilities were computed using a VDJ recombination model fitted to out-of-frame rearrangements, and the results were checked against IGoR. A later analysis scored TCR-TCR, TCR-HLA and TCR-CMV co-occurrence with hypergeometric tests, applying a repertoire-size bias correction to TCR pairs. False discovery rates were estimated in a later analysis by permuting HLA or CMV assignments 20 times. In a later analysis, co-occurring TCRs were grouped using DBSCAN, with TCRdist sequence similarity added in when clustering inside HLA-allele-positive subsets. Repertoires with fewer than 30,000 or more than 120,000 public chains were left out of co-occurrence clustering, as were a handful of repertoires with anomalous nucleotide sharing. Sourced from immuneACCESS, this table was stored by TCRdb with only in-frame sequences that have V and J called. A share of the clones is absent; for the studies checked, an unresolved V gene accounts for under half, and the remainder has no known explanation. V, J and clone size derive from that table, while D and trimming were established from the DNA sequence. Recorded for this sample are 160,000 or so clones; 77% of them occurred a single time. Of the sample, roughly 3.6% falls within the top ten clones.

In total, 500 to 700 healthy bone marrow donors made up the cohort. At the time of sampling, all cohort members were nominally healthy, though unrecorded immune exposures were likely present. The donor tested CMV seropositive and was one of the 289 seropositive cohort members. A peripheral blood sample was provided by each donor, and peripheral blood mononuclear cells were used for TCR beta sequencing. Genomic DNA was extracted from the blood cell samples with the Qiagen DNeasy Blood Extraction Kit. The sample taken for sequencing was PBMCs. This TCR was sampled from a man aged 25-40 years in good health and CMV-seropositive.

The DNA sequence follows: TGCGCCAGCATTCGAGGCGGGAGCACAGATACGCAGTATTTT. This codes for CASIRGGSTDTQYF. The chain uses TRBV5-1 and TRBJ2-3; perhaps TRBD2 is the D gene, with 5 bases matching. The CDR3, cysteine through phenylalanine, is 14 amino acids long. The only DNA kept is the CDR3, 42 bases in frame from the first base. The V and J ends are trimmed by 6 bases and 0 bases, leaving 11 bases between them. CDR1 and CDR2 are read off the germline V gene as SGHRS and YFSETQ.